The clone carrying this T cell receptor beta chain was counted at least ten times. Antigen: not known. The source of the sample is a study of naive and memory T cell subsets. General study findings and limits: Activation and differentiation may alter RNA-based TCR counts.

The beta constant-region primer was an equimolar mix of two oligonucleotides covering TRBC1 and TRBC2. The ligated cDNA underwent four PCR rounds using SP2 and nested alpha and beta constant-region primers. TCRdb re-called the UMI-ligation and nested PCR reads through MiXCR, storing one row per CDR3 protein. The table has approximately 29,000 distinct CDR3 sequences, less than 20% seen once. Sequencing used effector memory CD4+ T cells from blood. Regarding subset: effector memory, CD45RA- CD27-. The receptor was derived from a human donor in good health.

The DNA of the CDR3 is TGTGCCAGCAGCTTACGCCGGGGGATTAATTCACCCCTCCACTTT. Its protein product is CASSLRRGINSPLHF. The chain employs TRBV7-8 and TRBJ1-6, with D maybe TRBD1 (5 bases). The CDR3 covers 15 residues. Germline values: CDR1 SGHVS, CDR2 FQNEAQ. V gave up 2 bases and J gave up 6 bases, with 11 bases separating them.